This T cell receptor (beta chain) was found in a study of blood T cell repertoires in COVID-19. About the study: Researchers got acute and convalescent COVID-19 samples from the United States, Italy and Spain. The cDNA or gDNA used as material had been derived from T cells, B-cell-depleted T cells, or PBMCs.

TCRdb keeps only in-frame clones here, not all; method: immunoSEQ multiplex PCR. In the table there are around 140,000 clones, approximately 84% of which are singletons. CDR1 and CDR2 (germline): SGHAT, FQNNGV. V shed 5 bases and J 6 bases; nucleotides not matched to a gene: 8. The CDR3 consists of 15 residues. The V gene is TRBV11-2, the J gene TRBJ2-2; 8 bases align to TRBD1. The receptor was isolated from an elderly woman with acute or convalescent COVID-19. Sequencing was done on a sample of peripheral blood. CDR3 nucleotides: TGTGCCAGCAGCCTAACCAGGACAGGGCCCGGGGAGCTGTTTTTT. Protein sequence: CASSLTRTGPGELFF.